This TCR beta chain was sequenced for a study of T-cell memory formation after mild COVID-19. Per germline, CDR1 MNHEY and CDR2 SVGAGI. Trimming pared 2 bases from V and 7 bases from J, leaving 15 bases between. CDR3 length: 15 residues. This clonotype has only a few counts. TCRdb analysed the 5' RACE reads with MiXCR anew, one entry per CDR3 protein. Of fewer than 90,000 distinct CDR3 sequences in the sample, about 15% were seen once. This TCR was recovered from an adult woman who had mild COVID-19 (a few samples of this study predate the infection). Cell type and time point are not known. The rearrangement links TRBV6-5 to TRBJ2-1; D unresolved. The sample was PBMCs or a T cell subset sorted from them (not recorded which). The CDR3 nucleotides are TGTGCCAGCAGTTACGCAACACCCTTGGGGAATGAGCAGTTCTTC. Protein product: CASSYATPLGNEQFF.